This T cell receptor (beta chain) was found in a study of cytomegalovirus exposure and HLA in healthy donors. The PCR ran on 60 Vbeta and 13 Jbeta primers. The method was immunoSEQ multiplex PCR; TCRdb's version includes in-frame clones alone and lacks a portion of them. Its table lists tens of thousands of clones. This CDR3 region has 12 residues. With 8 bases removed from V and 7 bases from J, the gap between germline ends came to 15 bases. The germline V gene has CDR1 KGHSH and CDR2 LQKENI. The rearrangement uses TRBV18 and TRBJ2-7; D possibly corresponds to TRBD1 (6 bases). The sequencing input was PBMCs. The source of this sequence is a man aged 50 to 59 in good health and CMV-seropositive. CDR3 nucleotide sequence: TGTGCCAGCACCGGGACATCTGGAGAGCAGTACGTC. Protein product: CASTGTSGEQYV.